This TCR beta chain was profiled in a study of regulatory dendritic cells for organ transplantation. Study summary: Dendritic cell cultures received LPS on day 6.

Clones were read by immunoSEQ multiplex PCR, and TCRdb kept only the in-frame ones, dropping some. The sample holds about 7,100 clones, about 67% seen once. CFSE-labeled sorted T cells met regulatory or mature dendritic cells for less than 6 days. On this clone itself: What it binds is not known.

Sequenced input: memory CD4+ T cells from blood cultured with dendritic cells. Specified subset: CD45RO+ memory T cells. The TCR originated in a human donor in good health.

The CDR3 here is CAISESFGTDNGYTF. The DNA for the CDR3 is TGTGCCATCAGTGAGTCTTTCGGGACAGACAATGGCTACACCTTC. The J gene is TRBJ1-2, the V gene TRBV10-3; 7 bases align to TRBD1. V was pared by 0 bases and J by 6 bases, with 7 bases of the junction left unmatched. CDR1 ENHRY and CDR2 SYGVKD come from the germline V gene. The CDR3 totals 15 residues.